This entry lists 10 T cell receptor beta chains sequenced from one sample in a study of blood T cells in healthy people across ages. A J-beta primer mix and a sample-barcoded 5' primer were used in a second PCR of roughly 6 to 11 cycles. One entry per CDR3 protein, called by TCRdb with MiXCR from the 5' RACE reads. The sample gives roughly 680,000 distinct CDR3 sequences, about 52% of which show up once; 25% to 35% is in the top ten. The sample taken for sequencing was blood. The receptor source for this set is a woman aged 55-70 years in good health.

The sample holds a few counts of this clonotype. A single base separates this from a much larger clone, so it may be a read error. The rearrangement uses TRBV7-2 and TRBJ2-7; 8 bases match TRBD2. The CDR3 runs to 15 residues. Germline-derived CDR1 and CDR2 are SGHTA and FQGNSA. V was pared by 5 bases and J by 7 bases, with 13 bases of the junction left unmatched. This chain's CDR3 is CASSLSGISYNEQYF. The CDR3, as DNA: TGTGCCAGCAGCCTTAGCGGGATCTCCTACAATGAGCAGTACTTC.

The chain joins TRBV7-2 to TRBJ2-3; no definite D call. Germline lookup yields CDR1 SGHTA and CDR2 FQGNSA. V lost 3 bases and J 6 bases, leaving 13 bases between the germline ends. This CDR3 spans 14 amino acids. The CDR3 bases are TGTGCCAGCAGCTTGAGTCTAGTGAGGGATACGCAGTATTTT. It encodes CASSLSLVRDTQYF.

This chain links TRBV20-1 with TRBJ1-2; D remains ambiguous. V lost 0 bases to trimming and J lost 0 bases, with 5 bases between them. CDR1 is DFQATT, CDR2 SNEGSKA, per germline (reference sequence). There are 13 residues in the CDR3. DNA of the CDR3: TGCAGTGCTAGAGAGGGGACTAACTATGGCTACACCTTC. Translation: CSAREGTNYGYTF.

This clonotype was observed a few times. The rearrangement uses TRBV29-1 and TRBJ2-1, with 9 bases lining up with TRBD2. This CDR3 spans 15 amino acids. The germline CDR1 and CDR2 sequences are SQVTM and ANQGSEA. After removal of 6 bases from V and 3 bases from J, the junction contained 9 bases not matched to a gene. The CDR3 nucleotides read TGCAGCGTCGCGGGGGGGGCAGGGGGCTACAATGAGCAGTTCTTC. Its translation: CSVAGGAGGYNEQFF.

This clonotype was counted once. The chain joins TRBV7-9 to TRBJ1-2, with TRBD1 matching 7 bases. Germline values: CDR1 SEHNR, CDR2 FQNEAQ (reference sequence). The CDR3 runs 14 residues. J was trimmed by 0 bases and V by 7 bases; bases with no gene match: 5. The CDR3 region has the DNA TGTGCCAGCACAATGACAGGGACTAACTATGGCTACACCTTC. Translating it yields CASTMTGTNYGYTF.

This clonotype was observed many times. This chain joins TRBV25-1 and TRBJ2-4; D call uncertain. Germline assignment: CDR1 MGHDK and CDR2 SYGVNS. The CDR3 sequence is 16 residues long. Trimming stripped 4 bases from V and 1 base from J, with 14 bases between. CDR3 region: CASSGEGASAKNIQYF. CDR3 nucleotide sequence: TGTGCCAGCAGTGGTGAAGGTGCGTCGGCCAAAAACATTCAGTACTTC.

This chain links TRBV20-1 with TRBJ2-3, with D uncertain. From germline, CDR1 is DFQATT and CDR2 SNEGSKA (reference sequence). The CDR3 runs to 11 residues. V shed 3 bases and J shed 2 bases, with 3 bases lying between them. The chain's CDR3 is CSASYTDTQYF. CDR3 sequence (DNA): TGCAGTGCTAGTTACACAGATACGCAGTATTTT.

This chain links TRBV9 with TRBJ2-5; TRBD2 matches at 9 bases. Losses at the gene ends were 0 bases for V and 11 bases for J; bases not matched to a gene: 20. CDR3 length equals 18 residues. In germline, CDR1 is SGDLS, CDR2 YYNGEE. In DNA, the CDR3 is TGTGCCAGCAGCGTAGGTGTAGCTAGCGGGACCTCCTACAATGAGCAGTACTTC. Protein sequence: CASSVGVASGTSYNEQYF.

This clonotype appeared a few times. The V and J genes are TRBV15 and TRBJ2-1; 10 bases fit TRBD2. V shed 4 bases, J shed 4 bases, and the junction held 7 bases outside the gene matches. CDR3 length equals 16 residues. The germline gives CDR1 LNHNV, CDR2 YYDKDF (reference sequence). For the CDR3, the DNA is TGTGCCACCAGCACCCCTAGCGGGAGTCGTTACAATGAGCAGTTCTTC. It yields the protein CATSTPSGSRYNEQFF.

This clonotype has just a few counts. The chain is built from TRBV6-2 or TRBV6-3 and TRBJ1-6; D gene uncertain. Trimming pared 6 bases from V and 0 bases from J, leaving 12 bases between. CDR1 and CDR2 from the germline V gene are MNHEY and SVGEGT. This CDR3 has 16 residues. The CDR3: CASRERWSSYNSPLHF. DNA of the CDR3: TGTGCCAGCAGAGAACGGTGGAGCTCCTATAATTCACCCCTCCACTTT.